This TCR beta chain was retrieved from a study of T-cell memory formation after mild COVID-19. Deletions cut 5 bases from V and 3 bases from J, with 11 bases between. Per the germline V gene, CDR1 is SGHRS and CDR2 is YFSETQ. This CDR3 comprises 13 residues. TCRdb re-called the 5' RACE reads with MiXCR, one entry per CDR3 protein. The sample lists roughly 190,000 distinct CDR3 sequences, 10% seen once, with approximately 3% in the top ten. This clonotype was seen many times. Sequencing was performed on PBMCs or a T cell subset sorted from them (not recorded which). The V gene is TRBV5-1, the J gene TRBJ1-2; weak D call: TRBD1 (5 bases). The TCR sequence derives from a man aged 18-30 years who had mild COVID-19 (a few samples of this study predate the infection). Cell type and time point are not known. The CDR3 region is CASSSQGDYGYTF. CDR3 coding DNA: TGCGCCAGCAGTTCCCAGGGAGACTATGGCTACACCTTC. The whole variable domain, filled in from reference TRBV5-1 and TRBJ1-2, reads KAGVTQTPRYLIKTRGQQVTLSCSPISGHRSVSWYQQTPGQGLQFLFEYFSETQRNKGNFPGRFSGRQFSNSRSEMNVSTLELGDSALYLCASSSQGDYGYTFGSGTRLTVV.